This T cell receptor beta chain was profiled in a study of blood T cell repertoires in COVID-19 (TCRdb year 2020). Concerning the study at large: Samples covering the acute and convalescent phases of COVID-19 were provided by collaborators in the United States, Italy and Spain. The material from the prospective study consisted of cDNA or gDNA derived from T cells, B-cell-depleted T cells, or PBMCs. Subjects who had been exposed to COVID-19, were actively infected with it, or had recovered from it provided the deeply sampled blood TCRbeta repertoires that made up the dataset. The repertoires were released in a freely available public database intended as a resource for research on the immune response to SARS-CoV-2. The samples were drawn from the first 160 participants of the ongoing ImmuneRACE study and from more than 1,000 subjects provided by 6 global collaborators. Sample metadata almost always included a de-identified subject ID, COVID-19 status, age in years and sex. HLA class I and class II types, where available, came from metadata supplied by the sample provider rather than from assay-based typing. Summary of the overall study and its limitations: The amount of clinical and demographic metadata varied by source and participant and was provided uncurated.

This clone was seen just once. Its antigen target is currently unknown. No clone much larger than this one lies a single base away; base qualities are absent. Trimming takes 2 bases off V and 1 base off J; junction bases not matched to a gene: 3. From a lookup of the germline V gene, CDR1 and CDR2 are SGHRS and YFSETQ. The CDR3 spans 15 residues, from the cysteine through the phenylalanine. Solely the CDR3 DNA is kept, with 45 bases framed from the first base. The immunoSEQ Assay, a bias-controlled multiplex PCR, was used to amplify TCRbeta CDR3 regions from genomic DNA. The authors processed their data as follows. Nucleated cell counts per sample were estimated from amplification of reference gene primers within the assay. To quantify the absolute abundance of each unique TCRbeta CDR3 rearrangement, sequence reads were collapsed and filtered. For each sample, productive Simpson clonality was calculated as the square root of Simpson's diversity index across productive rearrangements. The immuneACCESS repertoire file appears here via TCRdb, limited to in-frame rearrangements. These files lack a portion of the clones; in checked studies, under half of the deficit traces to unresolved V genes, and the cause of the others is not known. Clone size and the V and J calls come from that table; the DNA yielded D and trimming. The sample data list 15,000 to 20,000 clones, and roughly three quarters of these were observed just once. The top ten clones comprise around 8.1% of the sample.

Each collaborating institution followed its own protocols to collect whole blood in K2EDTA tubes. For TCRbeta analysis, collaborator samples were shipped as frozen whole blood, as isolated PBMCs, or as DNA extracted from either sample type. This receptor was taken from a man between 60 and 70 years old with acute or convalescent COVID-19. Sample: peripheral blood. This chain is built from TRBV5-1 and TRBJ2-1; a stretch of 7 junction bases matches TRBD1. The nucleotide sequence is given as TGCGCCAGCAGCTTTAGGGGGCCGTCCTACAATGAGCAGTTCTTC. It translates as CASSFRGPSYNEQFF.